The 21 T cell receptor beta chains below were found in one sample sequenced in a study of T-cell memory formation after mild COVID-19. TCRdb reprocessed the 5' RACE reads with MiXCR, giving one entry per CDR3 protein. The table records approximately 300,000 distinct CDR3 sequences, approximately 15% of them present only once. Sequencing input: PBMCs or a T cell subset sorted from them (not recorded which). The source is a man younger than 30 who had mild COVID-19 (a few samples of this study predate the infection). Cell type and time point are not known.

This clonotype was seen only a few times. This rearrangement joins TRBV28 to TRBJ2-7, with D possibly called TRBD1 or TRBD2 (7 bases each). V was shortened by 2 bases and J by 1 base, with 9 bases between the two germline ends. CDR1 is MDHEN and CDR2 is SYDVKM in the germline V gene. This CDR3 spans 14 amino acids. This chain's CDR3 is CASSLQGGSYEQYV. The CDR3 bases are TGTGCCAGCAGTTTACAGGGGGGGTCCTACGAGCAGTACGTC.

The chain carries TRBV25-1 and TRBJ2-3; D gene uncertain. Trimming removed 1 base at V and 3 bases at J, with 5 bases between. There are 13 residues in the CDR3. Germline loops: CDR1 MGHDK, CDR2 SYGVNS. CDR3 residues: CASSELKTDTQYF. In DNA, the CDR3 is TGTGCCAGCAGTGAATTGAAAACAGATACGCAGTATTTT.

Concerning this clonotype itself: Because it lacks the conserved phenylalanine or tryptophan at the end, this CDR3 is likely a read error. J is TRBJ2-3 and V is TRBV5-1, with 7 nucleotides matching TRBD1. CDR1 is SGHRS, CDR2 YFSETQ, per germline. The CDR3 loop spans 17 amino acids. V trimming: 4 bases; J trimming: 2 bases; junction bases outside the gene matches: 13. The CDR3: CASSQGPRTGSTDTQYL. DNA for the CDR3: TGCGCCAGCAGCCAGGGGCCCAGGACAGGATCCACAGATACGCAGTATCTT.

This clonotype was seen more than once but under ten times. The V call is TRBV12-5, the J call TRBJ2-1, with TRBD2 matching 9 bases. This CDR3 has 17 amino acids. J was trimmed by 8 bases and V by 0 bases; bases with no gene match: 11. Germline V CDR1 and CDR2: LGHNT, FRNRAP. The CDR3, as DNA: TGTGCTAGTGGTTTGGTACGTCAGGCGGGGGGGCTCGATGAGCAGTTCTTC. Translating gives CASGLVRQAGGLDEQFF.

This chain connects TRBV29-1 to TRBJ2-1; D gene unclear. V lost 4 bases, J lost 0 bases, and 13 bases lay in between. In germline, CDR1 is SQVTM, CDR2 ANQGSEA. This CDR3 spans 15 amino acids. CDR3 loop: CSVGLDLSSYNEQFF. In DNA form, the CDR3 reads TGCAGCGTTGGATTAGATCTCAGCTCCTACAATGAGCAGTTCTTC.

The chain carries TRBV15 and TRBJ2-6, with D perhaps matching TRBD2 (5 bases). Trimming cost V 5 bases and J 0 bases, with 5 bases left between them. CDR3 length: 14 residues. CDR1 is LNHNV, CDR2 YYDKDF, per germline (reference sequence). The CDR3 DNA follows: TGTGCCACCAGCGGAGGCTCTGGGGCCAACGTCCTGACTTTC. Translation: CATSGGSGANVLTF.

The chain recombines TRBV2 with TRBJ1-4; 7 positions match TRBD1. Losses at the gene ends were 6 bases for V and 5 bases for J; bases not matched to a gene: 9. The length of the CDR3 is 15 residues. Germline V gives CDR1 SNHLY, CDR2 FYNNEI. The CDR3 here is CASRQTGARNEKLFF. In nucleotides, the CDR3 is TGTGCCAGCAGGCAAACAGGGGCCCGGAATGAAAAACTGTTTTTT. Combining the CDR3 with reference TRBV2 and TRBJ1-4 gives the whole variable domain EPEVTQTPSHQVTQMGQEVILRCVPISNHLYFYWYRQILGQKVEFLVSFYNNEISEKSEIFDDQFSVERPDGSNFTLKIRSTKLEDSAMYFCASRQTGARNEKLFFGSGTQLSVL.

This clonotype was recorded many times. In nucleotides, the CDR3 is TGTGCCAGCTCACCCTTGAACGAGCAGTACTTC. This sequence encodes CASSPLNEQYF. The chain has TRBV18 and TRBJ2-7; D remains unclear. Germline CDR1 is KGHSH and CDR2 is LQKENI. The CDR3 length is 11 residues. V was pared by 3 bases and J by 5 bases, with 5 bases between.

V is TRBV9 and J is TRBJ2-3; D gene ambiguous. The V and J ends lost 0 bases and 10 bases respectively, with 18 bases between them. Germline V gene lookup returns CDR1 SGDLS and CDR2 YYNGEE. This CDR3 has 15 residues. As DNA, the CDR3 is TGTGCCAGCAGCGTAGGCTCCCTAAACCCGTTGCCGCAGTATTTT. Its translation: CASSVGSLNPLPQYF.

The sample holds a few counts of this clonotype. This chain joins TRBV3-1 and TRBJ2-5; 11 bases fit TRBD2. The junction had 4 bases not matched to a gene; V was cut back by 4 bases and J by 0 bases. Germline CDR1 LGHDT, CDR2 YNNKEL (reference sequence). This CDR3 has 16 residues. CDR3 sequence (DNA): TGTGCCAGCAGCCGAGAGACTAGCGGGGACCAAGAGACCCAGTACTTC. Its translation is CASSRETSGDQETQYF.

The chain uses TRBV4-1 and TRBJ2-7; D is unclear. V was cut by 0 bases and J by 2 bases, with 14 bases left in between. In germline, CDR1 is MGHRA, CDR2 YSYEKL. The CDR3 loop spans 16 amino acids. The CDR3 nucleotides are TGCGCCAGCAGCCAAGACCCTCAGAGAATGGCCTACGAGCAGTACTTC. It specifies CASSQDPQRMAYEQYF.

This clonotype was recorded a few times. This rearrangement joins TRBV6-2 or TRBV6-3 to TRBJ1-5, with D maybe TRBD1 (6 bases). The germline V gene encodes CDR1 MNHEY and CDR2 SVGEGT. Trimming removed 8 bases from V and 2 bases from J, with 16 bases in between. The CDR3 loop spans 15 amino acids. CDR3 protein: CASVRRGGGNQPQHF. CDR3 DNA sequence: TGTGCCAGCGTCCGGAGGGGGGGAGGCAATCAGCCCCAGCATTTT.

The chain combines TRBV30 with TRBJ1-1, with D possibly being TRBD1 (5 bases). Germline loops: CDR1 GTSNPN, CDR2 SVGIG (reference sequence). V lost 5 bases, J lost 1 base, and 11 bases lay in between. This CDR3 is 13 amino acids long. CDR3 bases: TGTGCCTGGTACAAGAGGGGGAACACTGAAGCTTTCTTT. It specifies CAWYKRGNTEAFF.

V is TRBV5-1 and J is TRBJ1-5; 7 bases fit TRBD1. Germline V CDR1 and CDR2: SGHRS, YFSETQ. CDR3 length: 14 residues. V shed 5 bases, J shed 9 bases, and the junction held 11 bases outside the gene matches. For the CDR3, the DNA is TGCGCCAGCAGATCCGGGACAGCCTTCGGGCCCCAGCATTTT. This gives the protein CASRSGTAFGPQHF.

There are many counts of this clonotype. The chain employs TRBV24-1 and TRBJ2-3; D gene unclear. The CDR3 loop spans 12 amino acids. V lost 1 base to trimming and J lost 9 bases, with 7 bases between them. Germline values: CDR1 KGHDR, CDR2 SFDVKD. CDR3: CATSDFAWTQYF. CDR3 sequence (DNA): TGTGCCACCAGTGATTTTGCTTGGACGCAGTATTTT.

This clonotype turned up a few times. The gene calls are TRBV7-9 and TRBJ2-7, with 11 bases that match TRBD2. V gave up 6 bases and J gave up 0 bases; unmatched junction bases: 7. This CDR3 comprises 16 residues. Germline V gene lookup returns CDR1 SEHNR and CDR2 FQNEAQ (reference sequence). The CDR3 loop is CASRPASGGLSYEQYF. CDR3 coding DNA: TGTGCCAGCAGACCAGCTAGCGGGGGGCTCTCCTACGAGCAGTACTTC. Together with reference TRBV7-9 and TRBJ2-7, the CDR3 gives the full variable domain: DTGVSQNPRHKITKRGQNVTFRCDPISEHNRLYWYRQTLGQGPEFLTYFQNEAQLEKSRLLSDRFSAERPKGSFSTLEIQRTEQGDSAMYLCASRPASGGLSYEQYFGPGTRLTVT.

This clonotype was counted at least ten times. The rearrangement links TRBV13 to TRBJ1-2, with D hard to call. The CDR3 spans 12 residues. Trimming removed 5 bases from V and 3 bases from J, with 7 bases in between. Germline CDR1 reads PRHDT; CDR2 reads FYEKMQ (reference sequence). CDR3 amino acids: CASSHRDYGYTF. In DNA, the CDR3 is TGTGCCAGCAGCCATCGGGACTATGGCTACACCTTC.

This chain connects TRBV9 to TRBJ1-1, with TRBD1 matching over 9 bases. Per the germline V gene, CDR1 is SGDLS and CDR2 is YYNGEE. The CDR3 length is 14 residues. With 6 bases clipped from V and 1 base from J, the junction kept 4 bases outside the gene matches. The CDR3 region has the DNA TGTGCCAGCACCCGGGACAGGGCGAACACTGAAGCTTTCTTT. It specifies CASTRDRANTEAFF.

This clonotype occurred many times. This chain connects TRBV7-2 to TRBJ2-1; TRBD1 is a possible D gene (6 bases). This CDR3 is 16 amino acids long. Germline V gene sequence: CDR1 SGHTA, CDR2 FQGNSA. Trimming pared 1 base from V and 2 bases from J, leaving 12 bases between. The chain's CDR3 is CASSLGWGRTYNEQFF. For the CDR3, the DNA is TGTGCCAGCAGCTTAGGGTGGGGGCGCACCTACAATGAGCAGTTCTTC.

This rearrangement joins TRBV11-2 to TRBJ2-4, with D possibly TRBD2 on 6 matching bases. V was clipped by 4 bases and J by 7 bases, with 17 bases between them. The V gene's germline CDR1 is SGHAT and CDR2 FQNNGV. This CDR3 region has 15 residues. CDR3 nucleotide sequence: TGTGCCAGCAGCTCCCCCCGGGGGTACGGGAACATTCAGTACTTC. As protein: CASSSPRGYGNIQYF.

The chain employs TRBV7-7 and TRBJ2-5; D is unclear. The germline CDR1 and CDR2 sequences are SSHAT and FNYEAQ (reference sequence). There are 13 residues in the CDR3. The V end was cut by 5 bases, the J end by 4 bases, with 11 bases between. CDR3 DNA sequence: TGTGCCAGCAGCACGGGCCTCGCAGAGACCCAGTACTTC. Translation: CASSTGLAETQYF.